These 17 T cell receptor beta chains originate from one sample sequenced in a study of identical twins. A single record per CDR3 protein comes from TCRdb applying MiXCR to the 5' RACE reads. The sample carries roughly 260,000 distinct CDR3 sequences, approximately 6.8% recorded once. This sample also appeared in a second study, on yellow fever vaccine responses in identical twins.

Sample: CD8+ T cells sorted from blood. The receptors come from a woman aged 18-30 years in good health.

This clonotype was seen ten or more times. The chain combines TRBV4-1 with TRBJ2-7; perhaps TRBD1 as D (6 bases). The V end lost 2 bases, the J end lost 2 bases, and 13 bases lay between the germline ends. The CDR3 consists of 15 residues. Germline CDR1 and CDR2: MGHRA and YSYEKL. The CDR3 nucleotides are TGCGCCAGCAGCCAACTTGAGGGGACACCCTACGAGCAGTACTTC. Protein: CASSQLEGTPYEQYF.

This clonotype was counted many times. V usage is TRBV11-1 and J usage is TRBJ2-3, with a possible D match to TRBD1 (6 bases). V lost 2 bases to trimming and J lost 1 base, with 10 bases between them. Germline V gene lookup returns CDR1 SGHAT and CDR2 FQDESV (reference sequence). The CDR3 covers 15 residues. Written as DNA, the CDR3 is TGTGCCAGCAGCTTATTGGACAGTGGCACAGATACGCAGTATTTT. Its translation: CASSLLDSGTDTQYF.

This clonotype was observed a handful of times. The chain couples TRBV27 to TRBJ1-1, with D tentatively TRBD1 (5 bases). CDR1 and CDR2 (germline): MNHEY, SMNVEV (reference sequence). Trimming removed 4 bases from V and 4 bases from J, with 10 bases in between. CDR3 size: 13 residues. This CDR3 reads CASSSGRFTEAFF. The CDR3 nucleotides read TGTGCCAGCAGTTCAGGGCGTTTCACTGAAGCTTTCTTT.

This clonotype was picked up many times. The V gene is TRBV20-1, the J gene TRBJ2-7; 9 positions match TRBD2. This CDR3 comprises 14 residues. J was trimmed by 0 bases and V by 1 base; bases with no gene match: 1. CDR1 is DFQATT, CDR2 SNEGSKA, per germline (reference sequence). The CDR3 coding sequence is TGCAGTGCTAGAGTTAGCGGGAGCTCCTACGAGCAGTACTTC. Its translation: CSARVSGSSYEQYF.

This clonotype has at least ten counts. The chain recombines TRBV7-8 with TRBJ2-3; 8 bases are a match to TRBD2. The germline gives CDR1 SGHVS, CDR2 FQNEAQ. J gave up 2 bases and V 1 base, and 8 bases lay outside the gene matches. This CDR3 region has 17 residues. CDR3 bases: TGTGCCAGCAGCTTAGGAGTGCTAGCGGGTATCACAGATACGCAGTATTTT. This encodes CASSLGVLAGITDTQYF.

This clonotype was observed a handful of times. V and J are TRBV6-1 and TRBJ2-2; a weak D match, TRBD1 (6 bases). The CDR3 is 18 residues long. The V end lost 7 bases, the J end lost 2 bases, and 23 bases lay between the germline ends. Germline lookup yields CDR1 MNHNS and CDR2 SASEGT. CDR3 in amino acids: CASTPWGPSATNTGELFF. The CDR3 DNA is TGTGCCAGCACCCCCTGGGGGCCTTCTGCCACCAACACCGGGGAGCTGTTTTTT.

This clonotype came up many times. The chain combines TRBV12-3 or TRBV12-4 with TRBJ2-4, with 12 bases aligning to TRBD1. The ends lost 5 bases at V and 8 bases at J; junction bases unmatched: 10. This CDR3 comprises 16 residues. CDR3 coding DNA: TGTGCCAGCAGTAACACCGGGACAGGGGGCTTGGACATTCAGTACTTC. Translated: CASSNTGTGGLDIQYF.

The gene calls are TRBV12-3 or TRBV12-4 and TRBJ2-1; TRBD2 is a possible D gene (6 bases). The V end was cut by 7 bases, the J end by 5 bases, with 15 bases between. This CDR3 contains 14 residues. The CDR3 protein is CASTPGLSDNEQFF. The CDR3 bases are TGTGCCAGCACCCCGGGACTGTCCGACAATGAGCAGTTCTTC.

This clonotype was observed many times. V and J are TRBV7-8 and TRBJ2-1, with no clear D. The CDR3 spans 11 residues. Trimming removed 5 bases at V and 5 bases at J, with 4 bases between. Germline V gene lookup returns CDR1 SGHVS and CDR2 FQNEAQ. This chain's CDR3 is CASSVNNEQFF. CDR3 nucleotides: TGTGCCAGCAGCGTTAACAATGAGCAGTTCTTC.

This clonotype was observed at least ten times. This rearrangement joins TRBV9 to TRBJ2-5; tentative D call: TRBD1 (6 bases). The ends were cut back, 3 bases at V and 5 bases at J, with 14 bases in the middle. CDR1 is SGDLS and CDR2 is YYNGEE in the germline V gene. This CDR3 contains 14 residues. The CDR3 bases are TGTGCCAGCAGCGACAGGGTTAGTTCGGAGACCCAGTACTTC. Protein: CASSDRVSSETQYF.

Many counts were recorded for this clonotype. V gene TRBV12-3 or TRBV12-4 combines with J gene TRBJ2-2; perhaps TRBD2 as D (5 bases). The V and J ends lost 5 bases and 3 bases respectively, with 13 bases between them. The length of the CDR3 is 15 residues. The DNA of the CDR3 is TGTGCCAGCAGTGGCCCGCGAGGGCACACCGGGGAGCTGTTTTTT. Translated: CASSGPRGHTGELFF.

This chain uses TRBV28 with TRBJ2-2; TRBD2 matches at 14 bases. This CDR3 spans 18 amino acids. Looked up from germline, CDR1 is MDHEN and CDR2 is SYDVKM. Germline trimming cut 4 bases from V and 1 base from J; bases unmatched to any gene: 5. For the CDR3, the DNA is TGTGCCAGCAGTTCCGGGGGACTAGCGGGGGTGAACACCGGGGAGCTGTTTTTT. Its protein product is CASSSGGLAGVNTGELFF.

This clonotype occurred many times. The genes are TRBV7-9 and TRBJ2-3; 8 positions match TRBD2. Germline V CDR1 and CDR2: SEHNR, FQNEAQ (reference sequence). V shed 5 bases and J 4 bases; nucleotides not matched to a gene: 11. This CDR3 has 16 residues. The CDR3 nucleotides are TGTGCCAGCAGCACCACCAGCGGGAGTATGTCAGATACGCAGTATTTT. Its translation: CASSTTSGSMSDTQYF.

This clonotype has just a few counts. This chain links TRBV6-1 with TRBJ2-1, with D possibly being TRBD1 (5 bases). Germline V gene sequence: CDR1 MNHNS, CDR2 SASEGT. This CDR3 is built from 15 residues. V was pared by 0 bases and J by 7 bases, with 13 bases between. The CDR3 coding sequence is TGTGCCAGCAGTGAAGCGCGGCTCTCAGGGAATGAGCAGTTCTTC. This encodes CASSEARLSGNEQFF.

This clonotype was seen at least ten times. This chain uses TRBV5-1 with TRBJ1-6; perhaps TRBD1 as D (5 bases). V lost 3 bases and J 5 bases, leaving 12 bases between the germline ends. Per the germline V gene, CDR1 is SGHRS and CDR2 is YFSETQ. The CDR3 consists of 15 residues. The CDR3 reads CASSSSGTHNSPLHF. CDR3 bases: TGCGCCAGCAGCTCCTCCGGGACGCATAATTCACCCCTCCACTTT.

The chain carries TRBV7-9 and TRBJ2-7, with 14 nucleotides matching TRBD2. The CDR3 sequence is 20 residues long. The V segment lost 4 bases and the J segment 0 bases; nucleotides outside the gene matches: 14. Germline CDR1 and CDR2: SEHNR and FQNEAQ (reference sequence). For the CDR3, the DNA is TGTGCCAGCAGCTCCCCGGGGCCGACTAGCGGGAGGGTTAGCTCCTACGAGCAGTACTTC. It encodes CASSSPGPTSGRVSSYEQYF.

This clonotype was counted at least ten times. The rearrangement joins TRBV6-5 to TRBJ2-7, with 7 bases fitting TRBD1. With V trimmed by 2 bases and J by 6 bases, 10 bases remained unmatched. This CDR3 is 15 amino acids long. CDR1 and CDR2 from the germline V gene are MNHEY and SVGAGI. The DNA for the CDR3 is TGTGCCAGCAGTTACGACCAGGGGGTACCGCGCGAGCAGTACGTC. This translates into CASSYDQGVPREQYV.